These T cell receptor beta chains were read from a single sample in a study of quantifying T cell responses using KT2 cells. TCRdb independently ran MiXCR on the UMI-ligation and nested PCR reads; one entry per CDR3 protein. The sample has tens of thousands of distinct CDR3 sequences; about 9.9% are singletons. The specimen sequenced was PBMCs spiked with cells of the T cell clone KT2. The receptors here all came from a human donor. Both conserved end residues are part of each CDR3. Fields, in order: V gene, J gene, clone size, CDR3 protein. Rows give clone size only sometimes, using once, few, many, or a class for an expanded clone.

TRBV6-5	TRBJ1-2	.	CASRQSSQSYGYTF
TRBV9	TRBJ2-5	few	CASSAPRETQYF
TRBV4-1	TRBJ1-2	.	CASSQDWRDDESDYGYTF
TRBV5-1	TRBJ1-5	.	CASSKDTLLSHF
TRBV6-6	TRBJ1-2	.	CASSPDSDYGYTF
TRBV18	TRBJ1-3	few	CASSPYGRNQVGNTIYF
TRBV3-1	TRBJ2-1	once	CASSPTSTNEQFF
TRBV10-3	TRBJ2-5	.	CAISERVFKAQYF
TRBV18	TRBJ2-4	few	CASHAGLTKNIQYF
TRBV6-2/TRBV6-3	TRBJ2-2	many	CASSSAGTGDGELFF
TRBV18	TRBJ1-5	many	CASSPEQGAQPQHF
TRBV29-1	TRBJ1-3	.	CSVVKGSGNTIYF
TRBV6-6	TRBJ1-2	.	CAPELPLQGRTYGYTF
TRBV7-8	TRBJ2-5	.	CASSEGVVWETQYF
TRBV20-1	TRBJ1-1	many	CSASITTGNTEAFF
TRBV12-3/TRBV12-4	TRBJ2-4	few	CASSLLTGINIQYF
TRBV20-1	TRBJ2-7	many	CSARGFGGTYEQYF
TRBV6-5	TRBJ1-5	.	CASRARQGRGNQPQHF
TRBV13	TRBJ2-7	many	CASSLGGRGTPGKQYF
TRBV10-3	TRBJ2-7	many	CAISEGTGVWEQYF
TRBV11-2	TRBJ2-1	.	CASSLRRENNEQFF
TRBV5-1	TRBJ2-3	few	CASSSGGQVTDTQYF
TRBV12-3/TRBV12-4	TRBJ2-2	.	CASSTSGTLGELFF
TRBV12-3/TRBV12-4	TRBJ1-2	.	CASSPGEGYYSYGYTF
TRBV6-4	TRBJ2-2	many	CASGRGLAGSNTGELFF
TRBV4-3	TRBJ2-7	.	CASSQGPGLASYEQYF
TRBV12-3/TRBV12-4	TRBJ2-2	few	CASTLYSRLAGLRLVNTGELFF
TRBV12-3/TRBV12-4	TRBJ2-7	many	CASSLAPGYEQYF
TRBV11-2	TRBJ1-6	.	CASSSAGQTKNSPLHF
TRBV6-2/TRBV6-3	TRBJ1-5	once	CASSYLQGANQPQHF
TRBV5-1	TRBJ1-1	.	CASRQQSSNTEAFF
TRBV18	TRBJ2-7	few	CASSPIGKYEQYF
TRBV20-1	TRBJ2-7	.	CSASPFRDSRSIEQYF
TRBV7-8	TRBJ1-2	few	CASSPSLTGDYTF
TRBV7-2	TRBJ1-4	many	CASSPGAGYNEKLFF
TRBV6-4	TRBJ1-1	many	CASSASEGGNTEAFF
TRBV20-1	TRBJ1-5	many	CSARVGRDQPQHF
TRBV6-5	TRBJ2-7	few	CASSYSRGGSYEQYF
TRBV4-3	TRBJ2-5	.	CTSSQESGQETQYF
TRBV29-1	TRBJ2-1	.	CSVEVKNEQFF
TRBV5-1	TRBJ2-7	.	CASRNSGTSGDEQYF
TRBV20-1	TRBJ2-3	.	CSAAGTGTHTDTQYF
TRBV12-5	TRBJ1-2	.	CASGLPRGQGLEDYGYTF
TRBV6-6	TRBJ2-3	.	CASSAPGTSGRSGQYF
TRBV11-1	TRBJ2-7	.	CASSHGGRGSYEQYF
TRBV29-1	TRBJ2-7	many	CSVEVQGAYEQYF
TRBV21-1	TRBJ2-4	.	CASPRTPRRNIQYF
TRBV12-3/TRBV12-4	TRBJ2-1	.	CASSRGTPSSYNEQFF
TRBV11-2	TRBJ1-4	few	CASSPGDRGANEKLFF
TRBV4-2	TRBJ2-5	.	CASSQDPGTSGETQYF
TRBV6-6	TRBJ1-1	few	CASSLDRTNTEAFF
TRBV5-1	TRBJ2-1	few	CASSTSSGGAGYEQFF
TRBV11-2	TRBJ2-1	few	CASSLDGGPYNEQFF
TRBV27	TRBJ1-4	many	CASSLRAGYEKLFF
TRBV7-2	TRBJ2-3	.	CASSQAGVDTQYF
TRBV19	TRBJ1-1	.	CASSAQMNTEAFF
TRBV6-5	TRBJ2-7	few	CASSYGQGSSYEQYF
TRBV5-1	TRBJ2-7	.	CASSLVGQTYEQYF